This T cell receptor beta chain was profiled in a study of blood T cell repertoires in COVID-19. This clone was seen repeatedly, ten times or more. Each participant's cohort was designated according to participant-reported clinical history. The V and J ends lost 1 base and 4 bases respectively, with 19 bases between them. From germline, CDR1 is MNHNS and CDR2 SASEGT. The length of the CDR3 is 17 residues. Clones were read by immunoSEQ multiplex PCR, and TCRdb kept only the in-frame ones, dropping some. The table has 200,000 to 250,000 clones, around 83% seen once. The sequenced material came from PBMCs or T cells enriched from blood (not recorded which). This receptor was obtained from a middle-aged woman with acute COVID-19. The chain couples TRBV6-1 to TRBJ1-2; tentative D call: TRBD1 (5 bases). In DNA, the CDR3 is TGTGCCAGCAGTGAAGGCCCCCAGGAGGGGAGCGGCTATGGCTACACCTTC. It codes for CASSEGPQEGSGYGYTF.